This T cell receptor beta chain was identified in a study of T cells in localized non-small cell lung cancer. J was trimmed by 10 bases and V by 3 bases; bases with no gene match: 8. Per germline, CDR1 LNHNV and CDR2 YYDKDF (reference sequence). The CDR3 is 15 amino acids. Produced via immunoSEQ multiplex PCR; TCRdb's table is partial and in-frame only. The repertoire holds tens of thousands of clones, with about 80% as singletons. On this clone: Its target is not known.

Notes on the study in general: Overall survival was longer when the density of T cells in the blood was higher. Heterogeneity is still possible, as just one tumor region was sequenced. Appearing in adjacent lung were a median 57 of the top 100 tumor clones.

Material: PBMCs, obtained before any cancer treatment. This chain connects TRBV15 to TRBJ1-6; 8 bases map to TRBD1. This clonotype originated in a man aged 40-75 years with stage II lung adenocarcinoma. Written as DNA, the CDR3 is TGTGCCACCAGCAGGGACAGGGATCTCAGCTCACCCCTCCACTTT. This translates into CATSRDRDLSSPLHF.